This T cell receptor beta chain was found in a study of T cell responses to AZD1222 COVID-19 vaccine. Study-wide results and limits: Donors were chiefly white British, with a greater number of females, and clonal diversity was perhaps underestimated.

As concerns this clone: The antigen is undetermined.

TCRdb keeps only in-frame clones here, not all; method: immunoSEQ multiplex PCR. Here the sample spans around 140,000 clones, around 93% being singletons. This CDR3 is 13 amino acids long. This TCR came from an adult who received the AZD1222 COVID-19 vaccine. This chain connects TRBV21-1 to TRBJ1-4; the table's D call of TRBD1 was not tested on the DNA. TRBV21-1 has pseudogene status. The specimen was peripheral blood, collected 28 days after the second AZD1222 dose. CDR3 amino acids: CASHAGSNEKLFF. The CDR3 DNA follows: TGTGCCAGCCACGCAGGGTCTAATGAAAAACTGTTTTTT.